This passage covers 14 T cell receptor beta chains from one sample sequenced in a study of T-cell reconstitution after alpha-beta-depleted transplantation in children. Researchers prepared the TCRbeta library using unique molecular identifiers, the study reports. A single record per CDR3 protein comes from TCRdb applying MiXCR to the PCR reads. The table lists 500,000 or so distinct CDR3 sequences, around a third of them singletons, with 2.4% in the top ten. This material consisted of PBMCs from the stem cell graft donor, taken from the stem cell graft. These receptors were obtained from a human donor who donated a stem cell graft to a child with aplastic anemia.

The chain recombines TRBV27 with TRBJ1-2, with TRBD1 as a possible D gene (6 bases). This CDR3 has 16 residues. V shed 2 bases and J shed 3 bases, with 16 bases lying between them. CDR1 is MNHEY, CDR2 SMNVEV, per germline (reference sequence). CDR3 in amino acids: CASSLRVQGRHYGYTF. CDR3 nucleotide sequence: TGTGCCAGCAGTTTACGGGTCCAGGGGAGACACTATGGCTACACCTTC.

CDR3 protein: CAWSWGGGPPHNEQFF. The CDR3 DNA is TGTGCCTGGAGTTGGGGGGGCGGGCCGCCACACAATGAGCAGTTCTTC. The chain has TRBV30 and TRBJ2-1, with D perhaps TRBD2 (7 bases). The CDR3 extends over 16 amino acids. V was trimmed by 2 bases and J by 5 bases, leaving 19 bases between them. CDR1 is GTSNPN, CDR2 SVGIG, per germline (reference sequence).

The V call is TRBV5-1, the J call TRBJ2-1; no clear D gene. Between the trimmed V and J ends, which lost 2 bases and 6 bases, there was a span of 9 bases. The germline gives CDR1 SGHRS, CDR2 YFSETQ. This CDR3 region has 13 residues. The CDR3 region is CASSLPSSNEQFF. For the CDR3, the DNA is TGCGCCAGCAGCTTACCCTCCAGCAATGAGCAGTTCTTC.

This clonotype occurred once. The chain links TRBV29-1 to TRBJ2-5; D might be TRBD2 (5 bases). CDR3 length: 14 residues. Germline V gene data show CDR1 as SQVTM and CDR2 as ANQGSEA. Trimming shortened V by 4 bases and J by 5 bases, and 17 bases separated the two germline ends. The CDR3 DNA is TGCAGCGTTGGGGTTTTAGTACTAGAGGAGACCCAGTACTTC. Amino acids: CSVGVLVLEETQYF.

The J gene is TRBJ2-2, the V gene TRBV3-1; 9 bases fit TRBD1. This CDR3 has 14 residues. The V gene end was trimmed by 4 bases and the J gene end by 6 bases; junction bases not matched to a gene: 3. Germline V gene lookup returns CDR1 LGHDT and CDR2 YNNKEL (reference sequence). The CDR3 DNA reads as TGTGCCAGCAGCCCCAGGACAGGGGCCGGGGAGCTGTTTTTT. Its translation is CASSPRTGAGELFF.

The CDR3 nucleotides read TGTGCCAGCTCACCAACAGAAAATTACGAGCAGTACTTC. Its translation: CASSPTENYEQYF. The chain uses TRBV18 and TRBJ2-7; unclear D gene. Per germline, CDR1 KGHSH and CDR2 LQKENI. The CDR3 spans 13 residues. V was pared by 2 bases and J by 4 bases, with 9 bases between.

The rearrangement links TRBV20-1 to TRBJ2-2, with D possibly being TRBD1 (5 bases). Trimming took off 5 bases at V and 0 bases at J, with 10 bases between the two ends. Germline V gene sequence: CDR1 DFQATT, CDR2 SNEGSKA (reference sequence). The CDR3 sequence is 14 residues long. The CDR3 loop is CSAGRQTNTGELFF. CDR3 DNA: TGCAGTGCTGGAAGACAGACGAACACCGGGGAGCTGTTTTTT.

The V gene is TRBV5-4, the J gene TRBJ2-5, with 7 positions matching TRBD1. CDR3 length: 15 amino acids. The V gene end was trimmed by 6 bases and the J gene end by 5 bases; junction bases not matched to a gene: 13. Germline CDR1 and CDR2: SGHNT and YYREEE (reference sequence). CDR3 region: CASIINRGEGETQYF. The CDR3 bases are TGTGCCAGCATTATAAACAGGGGTGAAGGCGAGACCCAGTACTTC.

This chain links TRBV12-3 or TRBV12-4 with TRBJ2-2; the D gene could be TRBD1 or TRBD2 (5 bases each). Trimming stripped 4 bases from V and 9 bases from J, with 6 bases between. The CDR3 covers 11 residues. The CDR3, as DNA: TGTGCCAGCAGTTCGGGGCGGGAGCTGTTTTTT. This gives the protein CASSSGRELFF.

This clonotype was detected only a few times. The chain couples TRBV20-1 to TRBJ2-5; D is possibly TRBD1 or TRBD2 (5 bases each). The germline V gene encodes CDR1 DFQATT and CDR2 SNEGSKA (reference sequence). V lost 2 bases and J lost 4, with 14 bases in between. The CDR3 is 14 amino acids. The CDR3 is CSARMGLGGETQYF. The CDR3 nucleotides are TGCAGTGCTAGAATGGGCCTTGGGGGAGAGACCCAGTACTTC.

This clonotype has just a few counts. The genes are TRBV20-1 and TRBJ2-5, with 13 nucleotides matching TRBD2. There are 15 residues in the CDR3. CDR1 is DFQATT, CDR2 SNEGSKA, per germline (reference sequence). The trim removed 2 bases at V and 5 bases at J, leaving 5 bases unmatched. This chain's CDR3 is CSARPWTSGSETQYF. The CDR3 DNA reads as TGCAGTGCTAGACCTTGGACTAGCGGGAGTGAGACCCAGTACTTC.

Only a few counts were recorded for this clonotype. The chain is built from TRBV11-2 and TRBJ2-5, with 12 bases lining up with TRBD2. CDR1 SGHAT and CDR2 FQNNGV come from the germline V gene. The V gene end was trimmed by 1 base and the J gene end by 5 bases; junction bases not matched to a gene: 11. This CDR3 is built from 18 residues. The DNA for the CDR3 is TGTGCCAGCAGCTTAGTACTAGCGGGAGGCAACCCTTGGGAGACCCAGTACTTC. Amino acids: CASSLVLAGGNPWETQYF.

The chain couples TRBV7-3 to TRBJ2-3, with D possibly TRBD1 on 6 matching bases. The CDR3 runs 17 residues. The V gene's germline CDR1 is SGHTA and CDR2 FQGTGA. V was pared by 0 bases and J by 1 base, with 14 bases between. CDR3 DNA: TGTGCCAGCAGCTTAACGAGCAGGGGCTTGGGCACAGATACGCAGTATTTT. Its translation: CASSLTSRGLGTDTQYF.

The chain employs TRBV12-3 or TRBV12-4 and TRBJ2-3; weak D call: TRBD2 (5 bases). V was trimmed by 4 bases and J by 6 bases, leaving 23 bases between them. The CDR3 contains 17 residues. The CDR3 region has the DNA TGTGCCAGCAGTTGGGAGAGCGGATTACCACGCGGGGATACGCAGTATTTT. It translates to CASSWESGLPRGDTQYF.